This T cell receptor beta chain comes out of a study of metastatic and nonmetastatic thyroid tumors. Study overall: Both malignant and benign thyroid patients supplied peripheral blood and tumor or nodule tissue samples, across which the repertoires of these patients were then compared.

Prior to thyroid surgery, none of the patients had received any treatment. TCRdb re-analyzed the PCR reads using MiXCR. The sample includes about 30,000 clones, 3.5% to 5% of them seen just once. There are 15 residues in the CDR3. Germline trimming cut 5 bases from V and 1 base from J; bases unmatched to any gene: 8. The germline V gene has CDR1 SGHNT and CDR2 YENEEA. J is TRBJ2-7 and V is TRBV11-3; TRBD1 agrees at 7 bases. Sample: blood. This receptor was obtained from a female donor with papillary thyroid cancer or a benign thyroid nodule (not recorded which). Some clones in this sample may be carry-over from other donors' samples. CDR3 sequence reads: CASSVSRQGSYEQYF. As DNA, the CDR3 is TGTGCCAGCAGCGTATCCCGACAGGGTTCCTACGAGCAGTACTTC.